Following are 14 T cell receptor beta chains from one sample sequenced in a study of radiotherapy plus CTLA-4 blockade in lung cancer. Method: immunoSEQ multiplex PCR; TCRdb's copy keeps in-frame clones and lacks some. Altogether over 70,000 clones are present, approximately 86% being singletons, with the ten largest covering approximately 2.2%. The sequences come from peripheral blood, collected from a patient treated with radiotherapy plus ipilimumab. The receptors derive from a human donor with non-small cell lung cancer who had a partial response to radiotherapy plus ipilimumab.

The V and J genes are TRBV30 and TRBJ1-2; D remains unclear. Germline CDR1 and CDR2: GTSNPN and SVGIG (reference sequence). V was clipped by 6 bases and J by 0 bases, with 11 bases between them. This CDR3 comprises 13 residues. CDR3 in amino acids: CACAQLANYGYTF. The CDR3, as DNA: TGTGCCTGTGCACAGTTAGCTAACTATGGCTACACCTTC.

V usage is TRBV6-1 and J usage is TRBJ1-2; 10 nucleotides line up with TRBD1. V was pared by 4 bases and J by 8 bases, with 7 bases of the junction left unmatched. The CDR3 contains 14 residues. The germline CDR1 and CDR2 sequences are MNHNS and SASEGT. The chain's CDR3 is CASSVETGGEGYTF. In DNA, the CDR3 is TGTGCCAGCAGTGTGGAGACAGGGGGCGAAGGCTACACCTTC.

This clone was seen just once. This chain joins TRBV6-1 and TRBJ2-2; 7 bases line up with TRBD1. In germline, CDR1 is MNHNS, CDR2 SASEGT. CDR3 size: 14 residues. V lost 7 bases to trimming and J lost 3 bases; unmatched junction nucleotides: 5. The CDR3 region has the DNA TGTGCCAGCACGCTGGACAGGTACACCGGGGAGCTGTTTTTT. Translation: CASTLDRYTGELFF.

V gene TRBV28 combines with J gene TRBJ1-5; D may be TRBD1 (5 bases). Trimming stripped 6 bases from V and 2 bases from J, with 14 bases between. The germline V gene has CDR1 MDHEN and CDR2 SYDVKM. This CDR3 region has 15 residues. The DNA of the CDR3 is TGTGCCAGCAGCTCGGAGGGGAAGGGCAATCAGCCCCAGCATTTT. Translated: CASSSEGKGNQPQHF.

The V call is TRBV25-1, the J call TRBJ1-2; D might be TRBD1 (6 bases). The CDR3 has 15 amino acids. V lost 3 bases, J lost 0 bases, and 11 bases lay in between. Per germline, CDR1 MGHDK and CDR2 SYGVNS. CDR3 sequence: CASSDVDRPNYGYTF. The CDR3 DNA follows: TGTGCCAGCAGTGATGTCGACAGGCCTAACTATGGCTACACCTTC.

This clone was seen a single time. The chain employs TRBV6-5 and TRBJ1-1, with 8 bases fitting TRBD1. Germline loops: CDR1 MNHEY, CDR2 SVGAGI. Trimming at V came to 4 bases and at J to 4 bases, leaving 2 bases not matched to a gene. This CDR3 is 13 amino acids long. This CDR3 reads CASSFTGGTEAFF. The DNA of the CDR3 is TGTGCCAGCAGTTTCACAGGGGGCACTGAAGCTTTCTTT.

Only a few counts were recorded for this clone. The chain employs TRBV19 and TRBJ1-1, with TRBD1 as a possible D gene (6 bases). The CDR3 consists of 13 residues. Between the trimmed V and J ends, which lost 5 bases and 3 bases, there was a span of 10 bases. The germline CDR1 and CDR2 sequences are LNHDA and SQIVND (reference sequence). The CDR3, as DNA: TGTGCCAGTAGTCCGGACAGAGACACTGAAGCTTTCTTT. Amino acid sequence: CASSPDRDTEAFF.

The chain links TRBV9 to TRBJ1-2, with D unresolved. The germline gives CDR1 SGDLS, CDR2 YYNGEE. The CDR3 runs 14 residues. The V end lost 4 bases, the J end lost 2 bases, and 12 bases lay between the germline ends. CDR3 DNA sequence: TGTGCCAGCAGCTCCCTTGGTCTAAACTATGGCTACACCTTC. As protein: CASSSLGLNYGYTF.

V usage is TRBV11-2 and J usage is TRBJ1-3; 7 nucleotides align to TRBD1. In germline, CDR1 is SGHAT, CDR2 FQNNGV. Losses at the gene ends were 0 bases for V and 4 bases for J; bases not matched to a gene: 12. The CDR3 sequence is 18 residues long. The CDR3 sequence: CASSLDQFNQGVGNTIYF. CDR3 sequence (DNA): TGTGCCAGCAGCTTAGATCAATTCAACCAGGGGGTCGGAAACACCATATATTTT.

This sequence joins TRBV10-3 and TRBJ1-4; D uncertain. CDR1 ENHRY and CDR2 SYGVKD come from the germline V gene. The V and J ends lost 10 bases and 6 bases respectively, with 24 bases between them. The CDR3 contains 16 residues. The CDR3 region has the DNA TGTGCCAGGGAAGGGCTCGCAGGCAGGCGGGATGAAAAACTGTTTTTT. Its protein product is CAREGLAGRRDEKLFF.

This clone has a handful of counts. The chain employs TRBV28 and TRBJ1-1, with 8 bases fitting TRBD1. Germline V lookup: CDR1 MDHEN, CDR2 SYDVKM. V lost 1 base to trimming and J lost 1 base; unmatched junction nucleotides: 2. This CDR3 comprises 15 residues. The CDR3 protein is CASSLYDRGNTEAFF. The DNA of the CDR3 is TGTGCCAGCAGTTTATACGACAGGGGGAACACTGAAGCTTTCTTT.

This clone was counted once. The chain links TRBV7-2 to TRBJ1-5; 8 nucleotides agree with TRBD1. The V gene end was trimmed by 5 bases and the J gene end by 4 bases; junction bases not matched to a gene: 4. The germline CDR1 and CDR2 sequences are SGHTA and FQGNSA. This CDR3 contains 14 residues. In nucleotides, the CDR3 is TGTGCCAGCAGCCGGACAGGGCGAAATCAGCCCCAGCATTTT. Translated: CASSRTGRNQPQHF. Full variable domain (remainder filled in from reference TRBV7-2 and TRBJ1-5): GAGVSQSPSNKVTEKGKDVELRCDPISGHTALYWYRQSLGQGLEFLIYFQGNSAPDKSGLPSDRFSAERTGGSVSTLTIQRTQQEDSAVYLCASSRTGRNQPQHFGDGTRLSIL.

V and J are TRBV7-2 and TRBJ2-3, with 10 bases matching TRBD2. Germline V gives CDR1 SGHTA, CDR2 FQGNSA. V dropped 0 bases and J dropped 5; count of bases not matched to a gene: 8. This CDR3 spans 17 amino acids. The CDR3 DNA reads as TGTGCCAGCAGCTTAGCTTGGAGCGGGGGGGGGCGAGATACGCAGTATTTT. Protein: CASSLAWSGGGRDTQYF. The full variable domain, with the rest looked up from reference TRBV7-2 and TRBJ2-3, is GAGVSQSPSNKVTEKGKDVELRCDPISGHTALYWYRQSLGQGLEFLIYFQGNSAPDKSGLPSDRFSAERTGGSVSTLTIQRTQQEDSAVYLCASSLAWSGGGRDTQYFGPGTRLTVL.

The chain couples TRBV2 to TRBJ1-1; D remains ambiguous. V lost 6 bases and J lost 2, with 7 bases in between. The V gene's germline CDR1 is SNHLY and CDR2 FYNNEI. This CDR3 spans 12 amino acids. The CDR3 DNA follows: TGTGCCAGCAGCCCTTTCAACACTGAAGCTTTCTTT. Its translation: CASSPFNTEAFF. Full variable domain (outside the CDR3, taken from reference TRBV2 and TRBJ1-1): EPEVTQTPSHQVTQMGQEVILRCVPISNHLYFYWYRQILGQKVEFLVSFYNNEISEKSEIFDDQFSVERPDGSNFTLKIRSTKLEDSAMYFCASSPFNTEAFFGQGTRLTVV.